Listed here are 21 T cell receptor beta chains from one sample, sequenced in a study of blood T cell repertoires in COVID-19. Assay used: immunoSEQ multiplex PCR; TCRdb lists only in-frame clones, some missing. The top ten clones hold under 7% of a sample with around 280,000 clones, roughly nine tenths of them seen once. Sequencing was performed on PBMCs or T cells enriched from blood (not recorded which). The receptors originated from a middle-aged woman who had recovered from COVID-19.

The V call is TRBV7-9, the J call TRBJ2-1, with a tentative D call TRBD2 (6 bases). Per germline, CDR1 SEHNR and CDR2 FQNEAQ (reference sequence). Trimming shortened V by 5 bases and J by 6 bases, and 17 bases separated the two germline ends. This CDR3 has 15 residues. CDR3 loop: CASSPEGGIVNEQFF. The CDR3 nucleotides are TGTGCCAGCAGCCCTGAGGGAGGAATAGTCAATGAGCAGTTCTTC.

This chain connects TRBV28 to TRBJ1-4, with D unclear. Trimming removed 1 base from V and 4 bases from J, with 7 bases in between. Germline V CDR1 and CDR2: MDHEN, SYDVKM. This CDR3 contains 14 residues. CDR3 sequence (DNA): TGTGCCAGCAGTTTATTCGGGAATAATGAAAAACTGTTTTTT. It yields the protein CASSLFGNNEKLFF.

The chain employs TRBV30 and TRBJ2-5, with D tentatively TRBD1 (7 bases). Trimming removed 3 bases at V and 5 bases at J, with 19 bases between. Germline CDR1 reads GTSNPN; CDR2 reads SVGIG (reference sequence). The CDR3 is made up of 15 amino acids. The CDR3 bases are TGTGCCTGGAGAACCCTGGAGACAGGGAGGGAGACCCAGTACTTC. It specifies CAWRTLETGRETQYF.

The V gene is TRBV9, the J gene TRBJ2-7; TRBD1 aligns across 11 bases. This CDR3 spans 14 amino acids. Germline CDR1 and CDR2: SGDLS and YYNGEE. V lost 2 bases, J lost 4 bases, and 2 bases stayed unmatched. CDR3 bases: TGTGCCAGCAGCGTCCGGGACAGGGGGTACGAGCAGTACTTC. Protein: CASSVRDRGYEQYF.

CDR3 in DNA: TGTGCCAGCACCGGGACTAGCGGGATCTCCTACAATGAGCAGTTCTTC. This translates into CASTGTSGISYNEQFF. The chain couples TRBV2 to TRBJ2-1; 13 positions match TRBD2. CDR1 and CDR2 (germline): SNHLY, FYNNEI. There are 16 residues in the CDR3. J gave up 0 bases and V 7 bases, and 3 bases lay outside the gene matches. The whole variable domain, filled in from reference TRBV2 and TRBJ2-1, reads EPEVTQTPSHQVTQMGQEVILRCVPISNHLYFYWYRQILGQKVEFLVSFYNNEISEKSEIFDDQFSVERPDGSNFTLKIRSTKLEDSAMYFCASTGTSGISYNEQFFGPGTRLTVL.

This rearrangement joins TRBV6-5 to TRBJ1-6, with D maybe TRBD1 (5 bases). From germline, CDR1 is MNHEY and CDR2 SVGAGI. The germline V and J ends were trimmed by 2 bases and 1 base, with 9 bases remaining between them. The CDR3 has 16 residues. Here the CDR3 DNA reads TGTGCCAGCAGTTACAGGGGTCGGTCCTATAATTCACCCCTCCACTTT. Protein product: CASSYRGRSYNSPLHF.

The CDR3 DNA follows: TGCGCCAGCAGCCAAGACGGTGTAAGCGGGGAGCTGTTTTTT. Translation: CASSQDGVSGELFF. The chain is built from TRBV4-3 and TRBJ2-2, with D unresolved. The V end lost 0 bases, the J end lost 7 bases, and 9 bases lay between the germline ends. CDR3 size: 14 residues. Germline V gene lookup returns CDR1 LGHNA and CDR2 YSLEER.

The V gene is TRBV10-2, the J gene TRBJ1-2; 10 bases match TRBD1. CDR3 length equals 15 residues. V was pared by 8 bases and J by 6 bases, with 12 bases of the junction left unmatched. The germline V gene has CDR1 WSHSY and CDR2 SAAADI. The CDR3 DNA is TGCGCCAGCTCGTTGACAGGGGGCGGGTTGAATGGCTACACCTTC. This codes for CASSLTGGGLNGYTF.

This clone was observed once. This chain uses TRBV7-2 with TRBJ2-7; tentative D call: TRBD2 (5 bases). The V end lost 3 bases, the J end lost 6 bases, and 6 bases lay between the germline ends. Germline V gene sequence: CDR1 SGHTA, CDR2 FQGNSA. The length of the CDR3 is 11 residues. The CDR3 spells CASSFGIEQYF. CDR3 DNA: TGTGCCAGCAGCTTCGGGATCGAGCAGTACTTC. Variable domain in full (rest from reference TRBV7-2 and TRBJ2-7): GAGVSQSPSNKVTEKGKDVELRCDPISGHTALYWYRQSLGQGLEFLIYFQGNSAPDKSGLPSDRFSAERTGGSVSTLTIQRTQQEDSAVYLCASSFGIEQYFGPGTRLTVT.

CDR3 DNA: TGTGCCAGCAGCCCCCCCCCGGCGGGAGGAAACACCGGGGAGCTGTTTTTT. Its protein product is CASSPPPAGGNTGELFF. The V gene is TRBV7-9, the J gene TRBJ2-2, with 8 bases that match TRBD2. Germline V gene lookup returns CDR1 SEHNR and CDR2 FQNEAQ (reference sequence). The CDR3 consists of 17 residues. V lost 5 bases to trimming and J lost 2 bases; unmatched junction nucleotides: 10.

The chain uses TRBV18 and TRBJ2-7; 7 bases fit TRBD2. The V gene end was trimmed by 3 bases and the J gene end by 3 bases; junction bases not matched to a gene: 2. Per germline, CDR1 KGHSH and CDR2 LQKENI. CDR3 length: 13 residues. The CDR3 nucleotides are TGTGCCAGCTCACCTTCTAGCGGCTACGAGCAGTACTTC. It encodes CASSPSSGYEQYF.

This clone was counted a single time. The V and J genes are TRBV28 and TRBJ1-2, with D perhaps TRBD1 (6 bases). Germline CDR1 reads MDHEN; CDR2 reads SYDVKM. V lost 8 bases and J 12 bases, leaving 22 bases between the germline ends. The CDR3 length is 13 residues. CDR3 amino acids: CASGSTGQFAHTF. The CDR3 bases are TGTGCCAGCGGTTCTACTGGACAGTTCGCCCACACCTTC.

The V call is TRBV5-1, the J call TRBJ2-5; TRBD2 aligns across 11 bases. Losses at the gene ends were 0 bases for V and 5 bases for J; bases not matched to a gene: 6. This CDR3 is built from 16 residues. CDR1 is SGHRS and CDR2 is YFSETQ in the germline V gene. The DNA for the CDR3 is TGCGCCAGCAGCTTGGGAACTAGCGGGAGCAGGGAGACCCAGTACTTC. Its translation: CASSLGTSGSRETQYF. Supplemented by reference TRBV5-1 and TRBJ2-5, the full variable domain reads KAGVTQTPRYLIKTRGQQVTLSCSPISGHRSVSWYQQTPGQGLQFLFEYFSETQRNKGNFPGRFSGRQFSNSRSEMNVSTLELGDSALYLCASSLGTSGSRETQYFGPGTRLLVL.

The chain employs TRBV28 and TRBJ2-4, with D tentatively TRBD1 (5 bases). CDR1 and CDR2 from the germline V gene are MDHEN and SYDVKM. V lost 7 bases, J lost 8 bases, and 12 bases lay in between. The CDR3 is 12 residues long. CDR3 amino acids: CASMSTGDIQYF. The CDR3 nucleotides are TGTGCCAGCATGTCAACAGGAGACATTCAGTACTTC.

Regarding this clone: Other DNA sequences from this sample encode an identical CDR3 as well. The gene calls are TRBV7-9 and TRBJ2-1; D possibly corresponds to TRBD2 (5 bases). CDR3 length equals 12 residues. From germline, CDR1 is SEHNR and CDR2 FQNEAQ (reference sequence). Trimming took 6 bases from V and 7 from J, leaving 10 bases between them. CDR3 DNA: TGTGCCAGCAGTCTGAGGGATAATGAGCAGTTCTTC. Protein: CASSLRDNEQFF.

The DNA for the CDR3 is TGTGCCAGCAGCCAACCGGGACTAGCGGGAGAGGGAAAGACCCAGTACTTC. Translating gives CASSQPGLAGEGKTQYF. This chain joins TRBV4-2 and TRBJ2-5; 14 bases are shared with TRBD2. J lost 6 bases, V lost 2 bases, and 8 bases had no gene match. Germline CDR1 is LGHNA and CDR2 is YNFKEQ. The CDR3 has 17 amino acids.

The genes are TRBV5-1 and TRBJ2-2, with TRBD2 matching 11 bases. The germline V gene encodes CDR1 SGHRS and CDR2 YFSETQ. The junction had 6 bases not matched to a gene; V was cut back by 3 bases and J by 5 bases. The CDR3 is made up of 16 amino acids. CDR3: CASSSTSGAVTGELFF. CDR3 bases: TGCGCCAGCAGCTCGACTAGCGGGGCGGTTACCGGGGAGCTGTTTTTT. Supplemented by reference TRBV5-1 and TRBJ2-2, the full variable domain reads KAGVTQTPRYLIKTRGQQVTLSCSPISGHRSVSWYQQTPGQGLQFLFEYFSETQRNKGNFPGRFSGRQFSNSRSEMNVSTLELGDSALYLCASSSTSGAVTGELFFGEGSRLTVL.

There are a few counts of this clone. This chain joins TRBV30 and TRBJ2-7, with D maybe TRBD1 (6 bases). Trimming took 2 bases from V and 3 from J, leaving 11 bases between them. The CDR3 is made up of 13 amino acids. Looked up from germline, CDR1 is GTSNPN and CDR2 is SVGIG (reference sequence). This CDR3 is CAWSPRTVYEQYF. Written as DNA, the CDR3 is TGTGCCTGGAGTCCTCGGACAGTCTACGAGCAGTACTTC.

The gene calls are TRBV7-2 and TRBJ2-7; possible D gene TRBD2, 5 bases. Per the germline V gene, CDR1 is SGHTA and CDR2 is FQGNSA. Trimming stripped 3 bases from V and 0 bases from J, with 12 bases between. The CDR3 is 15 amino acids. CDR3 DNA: TGTGCCAGCAGCTTGAGAGGGCGAGGCTCCTACGAGCAGTACTTC. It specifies CASSLRGRGSYEQYF.

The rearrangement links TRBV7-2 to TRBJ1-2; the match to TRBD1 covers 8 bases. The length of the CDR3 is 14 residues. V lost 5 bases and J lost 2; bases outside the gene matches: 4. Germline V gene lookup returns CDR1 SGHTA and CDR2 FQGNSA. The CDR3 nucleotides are TGTGCCAGCAGCCGGGACAGGCAAAACTATGGCTACACCTTC. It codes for CASSRDRQNYGYTF.

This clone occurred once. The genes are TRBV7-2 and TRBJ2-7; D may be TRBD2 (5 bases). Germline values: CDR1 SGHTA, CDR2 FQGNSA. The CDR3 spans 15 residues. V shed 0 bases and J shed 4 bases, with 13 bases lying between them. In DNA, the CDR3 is TGTGCCAGCAGCTTAGCACTAGGGAACTTATACGAGCAGTACTTC. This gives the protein CASSLALGNLYEQYF.